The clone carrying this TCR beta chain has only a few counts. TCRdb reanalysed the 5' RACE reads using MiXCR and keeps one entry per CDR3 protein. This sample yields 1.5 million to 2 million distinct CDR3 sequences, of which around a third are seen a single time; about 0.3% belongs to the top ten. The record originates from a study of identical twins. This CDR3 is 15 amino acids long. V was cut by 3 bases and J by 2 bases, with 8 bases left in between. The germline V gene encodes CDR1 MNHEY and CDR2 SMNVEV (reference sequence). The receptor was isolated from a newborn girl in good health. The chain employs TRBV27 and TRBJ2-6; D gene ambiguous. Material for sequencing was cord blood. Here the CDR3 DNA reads TGTGCCAGCAGTTTTTCTCCTCCTGGGGCCAACGTCCTGACTTTC. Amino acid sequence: CASSFSPPGANVLTF.